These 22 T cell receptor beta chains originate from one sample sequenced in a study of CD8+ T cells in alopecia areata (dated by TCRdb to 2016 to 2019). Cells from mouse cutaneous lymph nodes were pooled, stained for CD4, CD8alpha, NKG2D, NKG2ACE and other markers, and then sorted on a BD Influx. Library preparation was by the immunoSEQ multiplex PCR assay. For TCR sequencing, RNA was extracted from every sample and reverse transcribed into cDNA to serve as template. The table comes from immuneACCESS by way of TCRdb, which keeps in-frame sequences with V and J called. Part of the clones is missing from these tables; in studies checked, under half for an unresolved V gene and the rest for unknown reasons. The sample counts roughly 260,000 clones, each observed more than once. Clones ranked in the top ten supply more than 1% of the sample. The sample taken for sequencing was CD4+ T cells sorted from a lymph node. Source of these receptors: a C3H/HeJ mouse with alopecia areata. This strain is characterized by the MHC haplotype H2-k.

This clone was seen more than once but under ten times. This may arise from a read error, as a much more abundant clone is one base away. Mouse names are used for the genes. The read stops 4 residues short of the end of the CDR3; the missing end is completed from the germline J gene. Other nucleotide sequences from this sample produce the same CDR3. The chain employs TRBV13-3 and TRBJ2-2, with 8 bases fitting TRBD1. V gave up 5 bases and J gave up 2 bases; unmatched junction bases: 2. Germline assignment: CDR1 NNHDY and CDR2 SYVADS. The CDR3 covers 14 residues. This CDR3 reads CASRRTGNTGQLYF. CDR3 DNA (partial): TGTGCCAGCAGACGGACAGGGAACACCGGG.

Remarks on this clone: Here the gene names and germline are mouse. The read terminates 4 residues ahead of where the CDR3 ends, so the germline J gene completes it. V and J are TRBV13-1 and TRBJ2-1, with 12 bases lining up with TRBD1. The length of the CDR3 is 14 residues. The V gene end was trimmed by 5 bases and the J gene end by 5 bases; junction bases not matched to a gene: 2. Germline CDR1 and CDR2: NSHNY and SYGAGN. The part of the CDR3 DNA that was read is TGTGCCAGCAGCGGGACAGGGGGCAATGCT. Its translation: CASSGTGGNA. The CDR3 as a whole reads CASSGTGGNAEQFF.

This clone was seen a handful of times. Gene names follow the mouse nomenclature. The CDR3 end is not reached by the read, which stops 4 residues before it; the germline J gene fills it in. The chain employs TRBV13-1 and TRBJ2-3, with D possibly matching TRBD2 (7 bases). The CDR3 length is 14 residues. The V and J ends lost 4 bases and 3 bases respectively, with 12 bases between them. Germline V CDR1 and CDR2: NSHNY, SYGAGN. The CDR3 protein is CASSRGGEAETLYF. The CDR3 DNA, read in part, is TGTGCCAGCAGTAGGGGGGGGGAAGCAGAA.

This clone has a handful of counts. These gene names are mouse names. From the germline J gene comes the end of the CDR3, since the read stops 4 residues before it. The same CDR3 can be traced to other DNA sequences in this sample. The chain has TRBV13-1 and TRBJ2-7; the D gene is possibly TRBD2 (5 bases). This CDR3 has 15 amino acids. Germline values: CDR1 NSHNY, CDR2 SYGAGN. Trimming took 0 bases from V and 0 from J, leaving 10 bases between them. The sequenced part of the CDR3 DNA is TGTGCCAGCAGTGATGCATTGGGGAGCTCCTAT. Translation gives CASSDALGSSY. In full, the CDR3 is CASSDALGSSYEQYF.

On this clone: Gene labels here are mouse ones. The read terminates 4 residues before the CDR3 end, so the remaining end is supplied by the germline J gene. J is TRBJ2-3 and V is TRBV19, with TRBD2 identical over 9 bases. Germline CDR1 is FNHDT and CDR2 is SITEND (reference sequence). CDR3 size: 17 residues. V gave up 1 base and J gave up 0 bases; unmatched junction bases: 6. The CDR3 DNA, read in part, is TGTGCCAGCAGTATAATAACTGGGGGGACTAGTGCAGAA. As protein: CASSIITGGTSAE. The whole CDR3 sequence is CASSIITGGTSAETLYF.

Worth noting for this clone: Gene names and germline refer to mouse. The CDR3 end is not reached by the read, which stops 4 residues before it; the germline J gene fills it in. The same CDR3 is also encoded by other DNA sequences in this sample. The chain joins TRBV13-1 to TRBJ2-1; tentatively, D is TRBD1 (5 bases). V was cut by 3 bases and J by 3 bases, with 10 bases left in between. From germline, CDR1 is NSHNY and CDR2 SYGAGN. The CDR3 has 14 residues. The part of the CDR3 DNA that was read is TGTGCCAGCAGTGGGCAGGGAGGCTATGCT. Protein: CASSGQGGYA. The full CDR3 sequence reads CASSGQGGYAEQFF.

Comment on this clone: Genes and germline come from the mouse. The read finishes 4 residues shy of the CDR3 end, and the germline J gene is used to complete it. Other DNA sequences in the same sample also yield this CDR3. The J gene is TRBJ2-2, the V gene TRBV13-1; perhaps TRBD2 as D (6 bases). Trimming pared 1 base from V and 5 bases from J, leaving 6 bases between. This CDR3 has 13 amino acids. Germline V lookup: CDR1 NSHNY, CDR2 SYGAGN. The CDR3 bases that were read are TGTGCCAGCAGTGATCTGGGGACCGGG. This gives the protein CASSDLGTG. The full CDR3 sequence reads CASSDLGTGQLYF.

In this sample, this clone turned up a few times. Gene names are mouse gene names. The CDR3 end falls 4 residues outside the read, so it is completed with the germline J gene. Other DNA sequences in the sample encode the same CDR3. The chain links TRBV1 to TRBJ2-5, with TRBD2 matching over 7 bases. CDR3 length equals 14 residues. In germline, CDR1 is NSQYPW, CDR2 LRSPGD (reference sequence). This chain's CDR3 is CTCSAGGGGDTQYF. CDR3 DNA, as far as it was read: TGCACCTGCAGTGCAGGGGGGGGAGGGGAC.

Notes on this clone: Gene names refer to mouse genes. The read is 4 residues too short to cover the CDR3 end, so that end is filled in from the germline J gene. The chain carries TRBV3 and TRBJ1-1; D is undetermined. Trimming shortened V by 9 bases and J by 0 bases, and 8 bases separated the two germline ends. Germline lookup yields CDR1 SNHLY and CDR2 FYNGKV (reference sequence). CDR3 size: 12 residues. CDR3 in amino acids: CASPTANTEVFF. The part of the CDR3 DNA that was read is TGTGCCAGTCCCACAGCAAACACA.

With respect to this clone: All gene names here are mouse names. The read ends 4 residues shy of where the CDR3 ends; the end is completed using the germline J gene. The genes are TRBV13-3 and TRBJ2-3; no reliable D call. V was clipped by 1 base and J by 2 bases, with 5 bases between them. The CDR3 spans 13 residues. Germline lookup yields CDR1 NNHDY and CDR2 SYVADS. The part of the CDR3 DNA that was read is TGTGCCAGCAGTGATTCTCTTGCAGAA. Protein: CASSDSLAE. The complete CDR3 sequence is CASSDSLAETLYF.

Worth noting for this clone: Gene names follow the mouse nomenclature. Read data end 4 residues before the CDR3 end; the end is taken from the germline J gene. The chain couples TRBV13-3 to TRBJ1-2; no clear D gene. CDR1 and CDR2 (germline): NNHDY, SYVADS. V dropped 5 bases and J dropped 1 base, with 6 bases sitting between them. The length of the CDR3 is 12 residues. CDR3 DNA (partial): TGTGCCAGCAGCCACAAAAACTCC. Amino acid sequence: CASSHKNS. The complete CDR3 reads CASSHKNSDYTF.

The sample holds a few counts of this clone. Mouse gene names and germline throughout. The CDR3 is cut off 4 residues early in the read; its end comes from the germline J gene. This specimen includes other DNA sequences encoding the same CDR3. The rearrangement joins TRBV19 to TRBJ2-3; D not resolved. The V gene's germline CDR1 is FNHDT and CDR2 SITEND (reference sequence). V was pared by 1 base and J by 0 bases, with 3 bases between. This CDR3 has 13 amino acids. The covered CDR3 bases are TGTGCCAGCAGTATAACAAGTGCAGAA. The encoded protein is CASSITSAE. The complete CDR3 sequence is CASSITSAETLYF.

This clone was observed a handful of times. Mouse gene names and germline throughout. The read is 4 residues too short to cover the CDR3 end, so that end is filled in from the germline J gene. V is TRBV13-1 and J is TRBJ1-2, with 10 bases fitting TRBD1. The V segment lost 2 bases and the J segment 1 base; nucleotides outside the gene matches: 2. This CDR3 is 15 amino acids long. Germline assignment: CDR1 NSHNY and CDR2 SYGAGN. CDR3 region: CASSERTGGNSDYTF. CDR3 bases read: TGTGCCAGCAGTGAGAGGACAGGGGGAAACTCC.

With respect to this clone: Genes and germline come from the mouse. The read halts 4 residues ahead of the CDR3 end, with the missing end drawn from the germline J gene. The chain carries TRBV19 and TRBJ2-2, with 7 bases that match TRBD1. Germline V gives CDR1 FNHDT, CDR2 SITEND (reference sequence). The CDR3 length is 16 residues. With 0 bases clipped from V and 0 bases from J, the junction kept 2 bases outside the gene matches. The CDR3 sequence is CASSIVGQSNTGQLYF. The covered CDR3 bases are TGTGCCAGCAGTATAGTGGGACAGTCAAACACCGGG.

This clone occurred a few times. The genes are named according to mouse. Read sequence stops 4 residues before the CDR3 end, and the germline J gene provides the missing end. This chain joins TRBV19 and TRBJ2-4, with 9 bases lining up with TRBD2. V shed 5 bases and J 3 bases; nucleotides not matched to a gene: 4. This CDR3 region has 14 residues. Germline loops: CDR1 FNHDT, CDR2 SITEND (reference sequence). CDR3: CASRLGGGQNTLYF. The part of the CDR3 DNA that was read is TGTGCCAGCAGACTGGGGGGAGGGCAAAAC.

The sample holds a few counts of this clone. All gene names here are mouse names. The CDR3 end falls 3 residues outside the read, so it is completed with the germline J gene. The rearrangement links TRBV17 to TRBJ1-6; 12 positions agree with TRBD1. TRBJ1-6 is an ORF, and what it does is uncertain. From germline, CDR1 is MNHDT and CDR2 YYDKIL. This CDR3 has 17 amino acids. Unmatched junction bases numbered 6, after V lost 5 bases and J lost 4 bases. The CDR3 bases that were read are TGTGCTAGCAGTGTCCCGGGACAGGGGGCGTATAATTCGCCC. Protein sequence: CASSVPGQGAYNSP. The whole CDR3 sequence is CASSVPGQGAYNSPLYF.

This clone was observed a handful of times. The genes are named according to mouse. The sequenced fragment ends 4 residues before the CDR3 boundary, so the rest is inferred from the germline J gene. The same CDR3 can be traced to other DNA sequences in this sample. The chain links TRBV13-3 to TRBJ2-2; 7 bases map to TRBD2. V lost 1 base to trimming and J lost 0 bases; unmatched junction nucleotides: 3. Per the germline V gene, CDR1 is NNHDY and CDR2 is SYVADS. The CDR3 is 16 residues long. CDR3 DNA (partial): TGTGCCAGCAGTGATTACTGGGGAGCAAACACCGGG. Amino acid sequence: CASSDYWGANTG. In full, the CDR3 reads CASSDYWGANTGQLYF. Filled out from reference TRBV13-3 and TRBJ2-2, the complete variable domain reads EAAVTQSPRSKVAVTGGKVTLSCHQTNNHDYMYWYRQDTGHGLRLIHYSYVADSTEKGDIPDGYKASRPSQENFSLILELASLSQTAVYFCASSDYWGANTGQLYFGEGSKLTVL.

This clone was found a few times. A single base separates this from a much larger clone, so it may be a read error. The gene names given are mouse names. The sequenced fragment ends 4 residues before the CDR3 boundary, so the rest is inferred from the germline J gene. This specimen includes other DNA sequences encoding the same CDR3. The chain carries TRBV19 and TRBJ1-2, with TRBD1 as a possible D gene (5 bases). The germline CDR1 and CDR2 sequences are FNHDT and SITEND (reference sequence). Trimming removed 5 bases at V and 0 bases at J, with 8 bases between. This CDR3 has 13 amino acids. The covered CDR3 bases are TGTGCCAGCAGGGACAAAGCAAACTCC. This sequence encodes CASRDKANS. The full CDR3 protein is CASRDKANSDYTF.

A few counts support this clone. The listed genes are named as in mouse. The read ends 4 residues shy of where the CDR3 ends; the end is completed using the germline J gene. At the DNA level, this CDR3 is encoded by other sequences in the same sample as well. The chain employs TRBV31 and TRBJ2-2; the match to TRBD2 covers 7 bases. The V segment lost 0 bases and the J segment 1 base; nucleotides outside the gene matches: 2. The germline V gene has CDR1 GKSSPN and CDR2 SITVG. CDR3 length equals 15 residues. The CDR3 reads CAWSLGGGNTGQLYF. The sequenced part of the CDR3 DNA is TGTGCCTGGAGTCTGGGGGGGGGAAACACCGGG.

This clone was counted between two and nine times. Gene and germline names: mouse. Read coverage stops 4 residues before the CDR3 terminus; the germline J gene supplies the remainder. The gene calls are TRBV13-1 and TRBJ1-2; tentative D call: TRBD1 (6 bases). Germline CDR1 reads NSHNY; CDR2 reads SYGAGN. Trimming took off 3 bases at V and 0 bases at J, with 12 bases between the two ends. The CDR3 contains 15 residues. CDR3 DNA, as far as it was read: TGTGCCAGCAGTGGCACAGGGAGGGCAAACTCC. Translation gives CASSGTGRANS. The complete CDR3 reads CASSGTGRANSDYTF.

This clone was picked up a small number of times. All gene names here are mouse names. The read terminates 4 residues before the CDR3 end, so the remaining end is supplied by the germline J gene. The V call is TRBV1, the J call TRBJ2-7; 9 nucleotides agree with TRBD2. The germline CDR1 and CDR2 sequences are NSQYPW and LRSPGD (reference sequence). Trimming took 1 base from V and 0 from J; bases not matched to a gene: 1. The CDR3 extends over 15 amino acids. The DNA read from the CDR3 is TGCACCTGCAGTGCAGGGACTGGGGCCTCCTAT. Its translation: CTCSAGTGASY. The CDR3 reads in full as CTCSAGTGASYEQYF.

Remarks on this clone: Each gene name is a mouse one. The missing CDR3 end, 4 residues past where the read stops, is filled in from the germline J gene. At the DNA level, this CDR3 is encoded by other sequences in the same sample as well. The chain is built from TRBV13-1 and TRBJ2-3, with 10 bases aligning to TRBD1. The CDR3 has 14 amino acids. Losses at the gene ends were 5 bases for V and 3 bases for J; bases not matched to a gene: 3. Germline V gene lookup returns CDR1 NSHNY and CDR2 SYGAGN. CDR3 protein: CASRPGQGAETLYF. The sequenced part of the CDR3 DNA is TGTGCCAGCAGACCGGGACAGGGGGCAGAA.